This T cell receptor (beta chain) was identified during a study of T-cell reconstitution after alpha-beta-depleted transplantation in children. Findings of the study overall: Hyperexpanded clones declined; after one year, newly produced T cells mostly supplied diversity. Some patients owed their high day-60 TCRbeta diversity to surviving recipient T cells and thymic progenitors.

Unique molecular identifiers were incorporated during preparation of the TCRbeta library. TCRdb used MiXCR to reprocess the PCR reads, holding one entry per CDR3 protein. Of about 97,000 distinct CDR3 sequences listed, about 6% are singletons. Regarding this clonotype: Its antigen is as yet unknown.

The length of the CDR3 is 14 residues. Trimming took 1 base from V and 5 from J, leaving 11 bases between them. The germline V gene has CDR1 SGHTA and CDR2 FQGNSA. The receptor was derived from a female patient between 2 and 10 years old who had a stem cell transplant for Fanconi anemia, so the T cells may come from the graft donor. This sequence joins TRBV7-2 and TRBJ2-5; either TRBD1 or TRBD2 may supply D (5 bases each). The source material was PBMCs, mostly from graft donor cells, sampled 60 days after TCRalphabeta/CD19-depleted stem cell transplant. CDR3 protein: CASSLGWGSETQYF. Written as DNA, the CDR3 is TGTGCCAGCAGCTTAGGTTGGGGGTCTGAGACCCAGTACTTC.